This TCR beta chain came from a study of shared clonotypes between healthy human individuals. The DNA input per sorted-subset replicate PCR was 150 to 200 ng, corresponding to some 30,000 T cell genomes. TCRdb keeps only in-frame clones here, not all; method: immunoSEQ multiplex PCR. The sample has around 980,000 clones, 78% seen once. The study's findings and limits: The study found lower generation probabilities in non-shared clonotypes than in those shared by all four donors. The diversity represented, both genetic and in exposure history, was limited by few donors.

Remarks on this clone: What it binds is unknown.

The clonotype originates from a man younger than 35 in good health. Some clones in this sample may be carry-over from other donors' samples. The specimen sequenced was memory CD4+ T cells from PBMCs. Regarding subset: CD45RA-negative fraction.

This chain's CDR3 is CASSHSTTWGAFF. Written as DNA, the CDR3 is TGTGCCAGCAGCCACAGCACCACATGGGGAGCTTTCTTT. V and J are TRBV11-1 and TRBJ1-1; D ambiguous. Germline CDR1 is SGHAT and CDR2 is FQDESV (reference sequence). This CDR3 is 13 amino acids long. V lost 5 bases and J 10 bases, leaving 17 bases between the germline ends.